The 13 T cell receptor beta chains presented below share a single source sample, sequenced in a study of T cell repertoires in cytomegalovirus infection. A single record per CDR3 protein comes from TCRdb applying MiXCR to the reads. The repertoire holds fewer than 250,000 distinct CDR3 sequences, about 23% seen once, with over 15% in the top ten. The sequencing input was CD8+ T cells from PBMCs. The receptor source for this set is a human donor in good health (CMV status not recorded). Some clones in this sample may be carry-over from other donors' samples.

The chain combines TRBV28 with TRBJ2-5; a possible D gene is TRBD1 (5 bases). The germline V and J ends were trimmed by 3 bases and 14 bases, with 13 bases remaining between them. The CDR3 totals 11 residues. CDR1 is MDHEN and CDR2 is SYDVKM in the germline V gene. The CDR3 DNA reads TGTGCCAGCAGTTTCAGACAGCCCCTCTACTTC. This encodes CASSFRQPLYF.

This clonotype was counted a few times. The V call is TRBV7-6, the J call TRBJ2-3; 13 bases match TRBD2. This CDR3 has 19 residues. The germline CDR1 and CDR2 sequences are SGHVS and FNYEAQ. J gave up 4 bases and V 0 bases, and 10 bases lay outside the gene matches. CDR3 nucleotides: TGTGCCAGCAGCTTAGCAACCTACGGACTAGCGGGGGCTGCAGATACGCAGTATTTT. Its translation: CASSLATYGLAGAADTQYF.

The J gene is TRBJ1-2, the V gene TRBV13; D is unresolved. Trimming removed 4 bases at V and 4 bases at J, with 10 bases between. Germline V gene data show CDR1 as PRHDT and CDR2 as FYEKMQ (reference sequence). The CDR3 is made up of 13 amino acids. Here the CDR3 reads CASSSWDSYGYTF. CDR3 sequence (DNA): TGTGCCAGCAGCTCCTGGGATAGCTATGGCTACACCTTC.

This clonotype was counted between two and nine times. The rearrangement joins TRBV2 to TRBJ2-1; 13 nucleotides align to TRBD2. The CDR3 is 15 amino acids. Trimming removed 6 bases from V and 11 bases from J; junction bases left unmatched: 10. CDR1 is SNHLY and CDR2 is FYNNEI in the germline V gene. CDR3 region: CASRGRTSGGGKQFF. The DNA of the CDR3 is TGTGCCAGCAGGGGACGGACTAGCGGGGGCGGTAAGCAGTTCTTC.

This chain connects TRBV7-8 to TRBJ2-7; D ambiguous. CDR1 SGHVS and CDR2 FQNEAQ come from the germline V gene. V dropped 4 bases and J dropped 4 bases, with 11 bases sitting between them. This CDR3 has 13 amino acids. The CDR3 sequence is CASSSPPRYEQYF. As DNA, the CDR3 is TGTGCCAGCAGCTCCCCCCCGCGATACGAGCAGTACTTC.

This clonotype turned up a few times. Germline is not matched at one junction end, which may reflect a read error. The chain has TRBV7-9 and TRBJ2-7; D remains unclear. This CDR3 is 11 amino acids long. Germline V gene lookup returns CDR1 SEHNR and CDR2 FQNEAQ (reference sequence). CDR3 loop: CASRLGLEQYF. The CDR3 nucleotides read TGTGCCAGCAGGTTAGGGCTCGAGCAGTACTTC.

V and J are TRBV12-3 or TRBV12-4 and TRBJ2-7, with a weak D call TRBD1 (6 bases). Deletions cut 2 bases from V and 3 bases from J, with 17 bases between. The CDR3 is made up of 16 amino acids. CDR3 amino acids: CASSLFVNRASYEQYF. CDR3 DNA sequence: TGTGCCAGCAGTTTATTCGTAAACAGGGCCAGCTACGAGCAGTACTTC.

The chain couples TRBV13 to TRBJ2-7; tentative D call: TRBD1 (5 bases). CDR1 and CDR2 (germline): PRHDT, FYEKMQ (reference sequence). CDR3 length: 16 amino acids. V gave up 5 bases and J gave up 5 bases, with 22 bases separating them. The CDR3 DNA follows: TGTGCCAGCAGCCTCGGAGTGGAACAGGCCCCCCACGAGCAGTACTTC. Protein: CASSLGVEQAPHEQYF.

This clonotype was recorded a few times. The chain is built from TRBV12-3 or TRBV12-4 and TRBJ1-1; unclear D gene. The V and J ends lost 1 base and 3 bases respectively, with 9 bases between them. CDR3 length: 14 amino acids. CDR3: CASSLEGSHTEAFF. In DNA, the CDR3 is TGTGCCAGCAGTTTAGAGGGTTCCCACACTGAAGCTTTCTTT.

The chain has TRBV29-1 and TRBJ1-1; no definite D call. Germline CDR1 is SQVTM and CDR2 is ANQGSEA. V lost 7 bases to trimming and J lost 8 bases, with 14 bases between them. This CDR3 has 11 amino acids. CDR3 in amino acids: CSAAPYGEAFF. CDR3 nucleotide sequence: TGCAGCGCGGCCCCCTACGGCGAAGCTTTCTTT.

This clonotype has more than one count but fewer than ten. V is TRBV28 and J is TRBJ1-6, with D tentatively TRBD1 (5 bases). Germline loops: CDR1 MDHEN, CDR2 SYDVKM. V was cut by 3 bases and J by 5 bases, with 17 bases left in between. This CDR3 has 17 residues. The CDR3 coding sequence is TGTGCCAGCAGTTTTGTAGTTACAGGATGGAATAATTCACCCCTCCACTTT. It specifies CASSFVVTGWNNSPLHF. The complete variable domain, with remaining parts taken from reference TRBV28 and TRBJ1-6, reads DVKVTQSSRYLVKRTGEKVFLECVQDMDHENMFWYRQDPGLGLRLIYFSYDVKMKEKGDIPEGYSVSREKKERFSLILESASTNQTSMYLCASSFVVTGWNNSPLHFGNGTRLTVT.

V is TRBV10-3 and J is TRBJ1-1, with 8 bases that match TRBD1. The J segment lost 0 bases and the V segment lost 2 bases, leaving 5 bases of the junction unmatched. Germline values: CDR1 ENHRY, CDR2 SYGVKD. CDR3 length: 16 amino acids. DNA of the CDR3: TGTGCCATCAGTGAGATAGGACAGGGTCTGAACACTGAAGCTTTCTTT. It translates to CAISEIGQGLNTEAFF.

The chain joins TRBV5-6 to TRBJ2-7; 9 bases map to TRBD1. This CDR3 contains 14 residues. V dropped 5 bases and J dropped 5; count of bases not matched to a gene: 8. Germline-derived CDR1 and CDR2 are SGHDT and YYEEEE. The CDR3 reads CASSYGTGFDEQYF. The CDR3 DNA follows: TGTGCCAGCAGTTACGGGACAGGGTTCGACGAGCAGTACTTC.